Listed below are T cell receptor beta chains from one sample, sequenced in a study of blood T cell repertoires in COVID-19. This table comes from immunoSEQ multiplex PCR, and its TCRdb copy is limited to in-frame clones, with some not included. The sample shows approximately 670,000 clones, around 89% of them seen only once. The sequenced sample was peripheral blood. Receptor source: a woman aged 18-29 years with acute or convalescent COVID-19. The CDR3 runs from the conserved cysteine through the conserved F or W. The order of the fields is clone size, D gene, J gene, V gene, CDR3 protein, CDR3 DNA. The D gene is left open where the match is weak. Some rows have no size entry. The others give once, few or many, or a class for an expanded clone.

.,TRBD2,TRBJ2-1,TRBV4-3,CASSHGSGGGNEQFF,TGCGCCAGCAGCCACGGTAGCGGGGGGGGCAATGAGCAGTTCTTC
.,.,TRBJ2-3,TRBV7-2,CASSFSARTDTQYF,TGTGCCAGCAGCTTTTCAGCGAGGACAGATACGCAGTATTTT
.,.,TRBJ1-3,TRBV9,CASSVEPGSHSGNTIYF,TGTGCCAGCAGCGTAGAGCCGGGGTCCCACTCTGGAAACACCATATATTTT
.,.,TRBJ2-7,TRBV11-2,CASSSGVYKDSYEQYF,TGTGCCAGCAGCTCCGGGGTCTATAAGGACTCCTACGAGCAGTACTTC
.,TRBD2,TRBJ2-1,TRBV6-4,CASSQLAGNHNEQFF,TGTGCCAGCAGTCAACTAGCGGGTAATCACAATGAGCAGTTCTTC
.,.,TRBJ2-2,TRBV5-5,CASSPKWGRANTGELFF,TGTGCCAGCAGCCCTAAGTGGGGGCGAGCGAACACCGGGGAGCTGTTTTTT
.,.,TRBJ1-1,TRBV7-9,CASEKRGGEFTEAFF,TGTGCCAGCGAAAAGAGGGGGGGCGAGTTCACTGAAGCTTTCTTT
.,.,TRBJ2-1,TRBV19,CASSSFSYNEQFF,TGTGCCAGTAGTTCGTTCTCCTACAATGAGCAGTTCTTC
.,TRBD1,TRBJ1-2,TRBV24-1,CATRPTGTGYYTF,TGTGCCACCAGGCCTACCGGGACAGGGTACTACACCTTC
.,.,TRBJ2-1,TRBV19,CASLDGGADPDEQFF,TGTGCCAGTTTAGATGGGGGCGCGGATCCGGATGAGCAGTTCTTC
.,TRBD2,TRBJ2-5,TRBV30,CACSGRGETQYF,TGTGCCTGTAGCGGGAGGGGGGAGACCCAGTACTTC
.,TRBD1,TRBJ2-5,TRBV14,CASSRLRQGGETQYF,TGTGCCAGCAGCCGACTTAGACAGGGTGGGGAGACCCAGTACTTC
.,.,TRBJ2-2,TRBV6-5,CASSYEGVNTGELFF,TGTGCCAGCAGTTATGAGGGGGTGAACACCGGGGAGCTGTTTTTT
.,.,TRBJ1-2,TRBV9,CASSRGRGFGYGYTF,TGTGCCAGCAGCCGAGGGAGGGGTTTTGGCTATGGCTACACCTTC
.,TRBD1,TRBJ2-7,TRBV27,CASSLIGQGLREQYF,TGTGCCAGCAGTTTAATAGGACAGGGGTTACGCGAGCAGTACTTC
few,.,TRBJ1-2,TRBV5-1,CASSLVTAEKSGYTF,TGCGCCAGCAGCTTGGTGACAGCCGAAAAGAGTGGCTACACCTTC
.,TRBD1,TRBJ1-4,TRBV5-6,CASSAGGGIRREKLFF,TGTGCCAGCAGCGCCGGAGGGGGCATCCGCAGGGAAAAACTGTTTTTT
.,.,TRBJ1-2,TRBV28,CASSFTLRSNYGYTF,TGTGCCAGCAGTTTTACCTTGAGGTCTAACTATGGCTACACCTTC
.,TRBD2,TRBJ2-3,TRBV3-1/TRBV3-2,CASSASGGAGDTQYF,TGTGCCAGCAGCGCTAGCGGGGGGGCGGGAGATACGCAGTATTTT
.,.,TRBJ1-3,TRBV19,CASRSHSSGNTIYF,TGTGCCAGTCGGAGTCACTCCTCTGGAAACACCATATATTTT
few,.,TRBJ1-2,TRBV10-2,CASSDLTSIYGYTF,TGCGCCAGCAGTGACCTCACAAGTATCTATGGCTACACCTTC
.,TRBD2,TRBJ2-7,TRBV6-2/TRBV6-3,CASSYSGTSGGSPYEQYF,TGTGCCAGCAGTTACTCCGGGACTAGCGGGGGGTCTCCCTACGAGCAGTACTTC
.,TRBD1,TRBJ1-5,TRBV30,CACRLDRVGPQHF,TGTGCCTGTCGACTGGACAGGGTCGGGCCCCAGCATTTT
once,TRBD1,TRBJ1-1,TRBV6-5,CASSFGTGTDTEAFF,TGTGCCAGCAGTTTCGGCACCGGGACAGACACTGAAGCTTTCTTT
.,.,TRBJ1-1,TRBV27,CASTPGGFGAEAFF,TGTGCCAGCACCCCCGGCGGGTTCGGCGCTGAAGCTTTCTTT
.,TRBD1,TRBJ1-2,TRBV2,CAEERAGGDANYGYTF,TGTGCCGAAGAACGAGCAGGGGGAGATGCTAACTATGGCTACACCTTC
.,TRBD1,TRBJ2-3,TRBV9,CASTSQGGLTDTQYF,TGTGCCAGCACCTCACAGGGGGGTTTGACAGATACGCAGTATTTT
.,TRBD1,TRBJ1-1,TRBV27,CASSLDRGGTEAFF,TGTGCCAGCAGTTTGGACAGGGGCGGCACTGAAGCTTTCTTT
.,.,TRBJ2-7,TRBV30,CAWTGSGAGEQYF,TGTGCCTGGACCGGGTCAGGGGCAGGGGAGCAGTACTTC
.,TRBD1,TRBJ1-1,TRBV15,CATSKLSLGTGISSATEAFF,TGTGCCACCAGCAAGTTGTCGCTTGGGACAGGTATTAGTTCAGCCACTGAAGCTTTCTTT
.,.,TRBJ2-7,TRBV5-4,CASSWGGAREYEQYF,TGTGCCAGCAGCTGGGGGGGGGCCCGCGAATACGAGCAGTACTTC
.,.,TRBJ1-1,TRBV2,CASSEQGMNTEAFF,TGTGCCAGCAGTGAACAGGGTATGAACACTGAAGCTTTCTTT
.,TRBD2,TRBJ2-5,TRBV11-3,CASSSGLDRETQYF,TGTGCCAGCAGCTCGGGACTAGATAGGGAGACCCAGTACTTC
few,TRBD1,TRBJ1-3,TRBV7-9,CASSSRDSSGNTIYF,TGTGCCAGCAGCTCCCGGGACAGCTCTGGAAACACCATATATTTT
.,.,TRBJ1-3,TRBV5-6,CASSPDPGSGNTIYF,TGTGCCAGCAGCCCTGACCCAGGCTCTGGAAACACCATATATTTT
.,TRBD1,TRBJ1-6,TRBV2,CASRVTGENSPLHF,TGTGCCAGCAGAGTAACAGGGGAGAATTCACCCCTCCACTTT
.,.,TRBJ1-4,TRBV5-6,CASSWAGATNEKLFF,TGTGCCAGCAGTTGGGCCGGTGCAACTAATGAAAAACTGTTTTTT
.,.,TRBJ1-5,TRBV24-1,CATSDSAGLEPQHF,TGTGCCACCAGTGATTCTGCAGGGTTGGAACCCCAGCATTTT
.,TRBD2,TRBJ2-1,TRBV15,CATSRLAGKSYNEQFF,TGTGCCACCAGCAGACTAGCGGGTAAATCCTACAATGAGCAGTTCTTC
.,.,TRBJ2-5,TRBV7-9,CASSWGQGIRETQYF,TGTGCCAGCAGCTGGGGCCAGGGGATTCGGGAGACCCAGTACTTC
.,TRBD2,TRBJ2-4,TRBV3-1/TRBV3-2,CASGLAGGDENIQYF,TGTGCCAGCGGCCTAGCGGGGGGGGACGAAAACATTCAGTACTTC
.,.,TRBJ1-2,TRBV9,CASSTQQGARYTF,TGTGCCAGCAGCACCCAACAGGGAGCGCGCTACACCTTC
once,TRBD1,TRBJ2-7,TRBV18,CASSPPRTGFSYEQYF,TGTGCCAGCTCACCACCTCGGACAGGCTTCTCCTACGAGCAGTACTTC
.,.,TRBJ1-5,TRBV24-1,CATSRGANQPQHF,TGTGCCACCAGCAGGGGTGCCAATCAGCCCCAGCATTTT
.,.,TRBJ2-1,TRBV7-9,CASSLRGASYNEQFF,TGTGCCAGCAGCCTCCGGGGGGCCTCCTACAATGAGCAGTTCTTC
once,.,TRBJ1-1,TRBV4-1,CASSQGWAGGGNTEAFF,TGCGCCAGCAGCCAAGGATGGGCAGGCGGAGGGAACACTGAAGCTTTCTTT
.,.,TRBJ1-2,TRBV10-1,CASSEMADLNLAYGYTF,TGCGCCAGCAGTGAGATGGCAGACTTAAACCTCGCCTATGGCTACACCTTC
.,.,TRBJ1-2,TRBV6-5,CASTAGRPRLYGYTF,TGTGCCAGCACTGCAGGGCGGCCCAGGTTGTATGGCTACACCTTC
.,.,TRBJ2-1,TRBV7-9,CASSLATGYNEQFF,TGTGCCAGCAGCTTAGCGACGGGCTACAATGAGCAGTTCTTC